This TCR beta chain was captured by sequencing in a study of control samples from healthy donors and cancer patients. The V end lost 2 bases, the J end lost 3 bases, and 11 bases lay between the germline ends. The V gene's germline CDR1 is MNHEY and CDR2 SVGAGI. The CDR3 extends over 15 amino acids. This clone was observed a few times. Assay used: immunoSEQ multiplex PCR; TCRdb lists only in-frame clones, some missing. This table holds more than 100,000 clones, 75% to 90% found once. Sequencing was carried out using PBMCs. The receptor was isolated from a man between 60 and 70 years old with lung cancer. V is TRBV6-5 and J is TRBJ1-3; maybe TRBD1 (6 bases). The chain's CDR3 is CASSYAGVFGNTIYF. DNA for the CDR3: TGTGCCAGCAGTTACGCAGGGGTATTTGGAAACACCATATATTTT.